The next 29 T cell receptor beta chains were all read from a single sample in a study of blood T cell repertoires in COVID-19. The assay was immunoSEQ multiplex PCR, and TCRdb's table has in-frame clones only and misses some. The top ten hold approximately 4.7% of the sample, which has a few hundred thousand clones, roughly 80% seen once. Specimen: PBMCs or T cells enriched from blood (not recorded which). The receptor set was obtained from a woman aged 50 to 60 who had recovered from COVID-19.

This rearrangement joins TRBV4-1 to TRBJ1-2, with 10 bases aligning to TRBD1. The CDR3 runs to 14 residues. Trimming took 3 bases from V and 9 from J; bases not matched to a gene: 7. Looked up from germline, CDR1 is MGHRA and CDR2 is YSYEKL. The CDR3: CASSHPVGQGSYTF. CDR3 coding DNA: TGCGCCAGCAGCCACCCCGTGGGACAGGGGAGCTACACCTTC.

The V call is TRBV19, the J call TRBJ1-1; D may be TRBD1 (5 bases). The CDR3 extends over 13 amino acids. CDR1 and CDR2 (germline): LNHDA, SQIVND (reference sequence). V dropped 7 bases and J dropped 7 bases, with 16 bases sitting between them. The CDR3 bases are TGTGCCAGTAATCATAGGGGTAGGGGTGAAGCTTTCTTT. Translating it yields CASNHRGRGEAFF.

This clone was observed a few times. The chain carries TRBV2 and TRBJ1-5; perhaps TRBD1 as D (6 bases). Trimming left V 5 bases short and J 9 bases short, with 17 bases between. This CDR3 spans 14 amino acids. The germline CDR1 and CDR2 sequences are SNHLY and FYNNEI. CDR3 loop: CASSSDRRVGPQHF. The CDR3 DNA sequence: TGTGCCAGCAGTTCCGACAGGCGGGTCGGGCCCCAGCATTTT.

The table lists this clone with a few counts. This rearrangement joins TRBV11-1 to TRBJ2-7; TRBD2 aligns across 12 bases. This CDR3 is 15 amino acids long. Germline V gene data show CDR1 as SGHAT and CDR2 as FQDESV (reference sequence). Trimming at V came to 4 bases and at J to 6 bases, leaving 7 bases not matched to a gene. The CDR3 here is CASSSRLAGEREQYF. The CDR3 nucleotides are TGTGCCAGCAGCTCCAGACTAGCGGGAGAACGCGAGCAGTACTTC.

This rearrangement joins TRBV7-6 to TRBJ1-5; the D is unclear. Trimming cost V 0 bases and J 6 bases, with 18 bases left between them. Germline CDR1 is SGHVS and CDR2 is FNYEAQ. The CDR3 covers 17 residues. The CDR3 region is CASSLAPGAPVGQPQHF. In DNA, the CDR3 is TGTGCCAGCAGCTTAGCGCCGGGAGCACCCGTGGGTCAGCCCCAGCATTTT.

The rearrangement uses TRBV28 and TRBJ1-2, with 9 bases fitting TRBD1. V trimming: 4 bases; J trimming: 7 bases; junction bases outside the gene matches: 10. CDR1 MDHEN and CDR2 SYDVKM come from the germline V gene. The CDR3 totals 15 residues. The CDR3 region is CASSSQGARGLGYTF. The CDR3 DNA sequence: TGTGCCAGCAGTTCACAGGGGGCGCGGGGCCTTGGCTACACCTTC.

The chain joins TRBV28 to TRBJ1-1, with D uncertain. V dropped 2 bases and J dropped 1 base, with 11 bases sitting between them. This CDR3 has 15 residues. From germline, CDR1 is MDHEN and CDR2 SYDVKM. The DNA for the CDR3 is TGTGCCAGCAGTTTAAGTGGTACGGGGAACACTGAAGCTTTCTTT. It codes for CASSLSGTGNTEAFF.

The table lists this clone with a count of one. The DNA of the CDR3 is TGTGCCAGCACGCCAACAGGGACAGATAATTCACCCCTCCACTTT. Amino acids: CASTPTGTDNSPLHF. The chain carries TRBV28 and TRBJ1-6; 7 bases agree with TRBD1. This CDR3 is built from 15 residues. The germline V gene encodes CDR1 MDHEN and CDR2 SYDVKM. The junction had 8 bases not matched to a gene; V was cut back by 7 bases and J by 5 bases. The variable domain in full, completed from reference TRBV28 and TRBJ1-6, reads DVKVTQSSRYLVKRTGEKVFLECVQDMDHENMFWYRQDPGLGLRLIYFSYDVKMKEKGDIPEGYSVSREKKERFSLILESASTNQTSMYLCASTPTGTDNSPLHFGNGTRLTVT.

The chain uses TRBV5-4 and TRBJ2-5; 14 nucleotides agree with TRBD2. Germline values: CDR1 SGHNT, CDR2 YYREEE (reference sequence). CDR3 length equals 16 residues. V lost 5 bases, J lost 5 bases, and 8 bases stayed unmatched. CDR3 bases: TGTGCCAGCAGACCCGGGACTAGCGGGAGTGGGGAGACCCAGTACTTC. Translated, it gives CASRPGTSGSGETQYF.

This clone was seen a handful of times. The chain recombines TRBV7-3 with TRBJ2-7, with D possibly matching TRBD2 (5 bases). V lost 3 bases and J 7 bases, leaving 19 bases between the germline ends. Germline V gives CDR1 SGHTA, CDR2 FQGTGA. The CDR3 contains 15 residues. CDR3 nucleotide sequence: TGTGCCAGCAGCTTGGTTGGCGGGTTAGGGCGAGAGCAGTACTTC. It codes for CASSLVGGLGREQYF. Full variable domain (missing parts from reference TRBV7-3 and TRBJ2-7): GAGVSQTPSNKVTEKGKYVELRCDPISGHTALYWYRQSLGQGPEFLIYFQGTGAADDSGLPNDRFFAVRPEGSVSTLKIQRTERGDSAVYLCASSLVGGLGREQYFGPGTRLTVT.

There are a few counts of this clone. Other DNA sequences from this sample encode an identical CDR3 as well. This chain joins TRBV7-3 and TRBJ2-3, with D maybe TRBD2 (5 bases). Per the germline V gene, CDR1 is SGHTA and CDR2 is FQGTGA. Trimming stripped 0 bases from V and 3 bases from J, with 10 bases between. The CDR3 is 15 residues long. The CDR3: CASSLTGSSTDTQYF. The CDR3 region has the DNA TGTGCCAGCAGCTTAACTGGGAGTTCAACAGATACGCAGTATTTT.

The chain couples TRBV7-8 to TRBJ1-2; maybe TRBD1 (5 bases). In germline, CDR1 is SGHVS, CDR2 FQNEAQ. Trimming shortened V by 3 bases and J by 7 bases, and 12 bases separated the two germline ends. The CDR3 is 13 amino acids. CDR3 coding DNA: TGTGCCAGCAGCTTCCAGGGATGGGGTGGCTACACCTTC. This codes for CASSFQGWGGYTF. Full variable domain (outside the CDR3, taken from reference TRBV7-8 and TRBJ1-2): GAGVSQSPRYKVAKRGQDVALRCDPISGHVSLFWYQQALGQGPEFLTYFQNEAQLDKSGLPSDRFFAERPEGSVSTLKIQRTQQEDSAVYLCASSFQGWGGYTFGSGTRLTVV.

The V and J genes are TRBV7-9 and TRBJ2-5; 11 bases agree with TRBD1. V lost 2 bases, J lost 5 bases, and 7 bases stayed unmatched. Germline CDR1 reads SEHNR; CDR2 reads FQNEAQ (reference sequence). The CDR3 runs to 16 residues. The CDR3 sequence: CASSLLLDRGLETQYF. The CDR3 DNA follows: TGTGCCAGCAGCTTACTTCTGGACAGGGGGCTCGAGACCCAGTACTTC.

This chain connects TRBV5-1 to TRBJ1-3; possible D gene TRBD1, 6 bases. The germline V gene has CDR1 SGHRS and CDR2 YFSETQ. There are 14 residues in the CDR3. V dropped 0 bases and J dropped 4 bases, with 8 bases sitting between them. CDR3 in amino acids: CASSLGQEGNTIYF. The CDR3 region has the DNA TGCGCCAGCAGCTTGGGACAGGAGGGAAACACCATATATTTT.

In regard to this clone: The junction departs from the called germline gene at one end, perhaps through a read error. The chain links TRBV6-5 to TRBJ1-6; D not resolved. The CDR3 consists of 14 residues. Germline CDR1 reads MNHEY; CDR2 reads SVGAGI. DNA of the CDR3: TGTGCCAGCACCCTAAGCTCCCATAATTCACCCCTCCACTTT. It yields the protein CASTLSSHNSPLHF.

The chain links TRBV7-2 to TRBJ2-7; tentative D call: TRBD2 (6 bases). V shed 1 base and J shed 4 bases, with 14 bases lying between them. This CDR3 is built from 15 residues. CDR1 and CDR2 from the germline V gene are SGHTA and FQGNSA. CDR3 DNA: TGTGCCAGCAGCTTAGTTTCGGGAGAAAGGTACGAGCAGTACTTC. This gives the protein CASSLVSGERYEQYF.

The chain is built from TRBV7-2 and TRBJ1-2; 7 bases line up with TRBD1. Germline V gene data show CDR1 as SGHTA and CDR2 as FQGNSA. CDR3 length equals 12 residues. Germline trimming cut 1 base from V and 10 bases from J; bases unmatched to any gene: 3. The CDR3 nucleotides are TGTGCCAGCAGCTTAGGGGGGACAGCCTACACCTTC. Its translation is CASSLGGTAYTF.

The genes are TRBV6-5 and TRBJ2-1; TRBD1 matches at 8 bases. V shed 7 bases, J shed 9 bases, and the junction held 8 bases outside the gene matches. This CDR3 has 13 amino acids. Germline values: CDR1 MNHEY, CDR2 SVGAGI. The CDR3 DNA follows: TGTGCCAGCAATTTCGGACAGGGTGGTGAGCAGTTCTTC. It is translated as CASNFGQGGEQFF.

CDR3 bases: TGTGCCAGCAAAACATTCGGGGCTGAAGCTTTCTTT. It specifies CASKTFGAEAFF. The chain has TRBV5-4 and TRBJ1-1; no definite D call. Germline CDR1 SGHNT, CDR2 YYREEE (reference sequence). V dropped 6 bases and J dropped 6 bases, with 12 bases sitting between them. The CDR3 is 12 amino acids. Complete variable domain (other parts from reference TRBV5-4 and TRBJ1-1): ETGVTQSPTHLIKTRGQQVTLRCSSQSGHNTVSWYQQALGQGPQFIFQYYREEENGRGNFPPRFSGLQFPNYSSELNVNALELDDSALYLCASKTFGAEAFFGQGTRLTVV.

The chain has TRBV19 and TRBJ1-2, with D perhaps TRBD1 (5 bases). V lost 1 base and J 8 bases, leaving 14 bases between the germline ends. Germline CDR1 and CDR2: LNHDA and SQIVND (reference sequence). There are 14 residues in the CDR3. The CDR3, as DNA: TGTGCCAGTAGTATAGGAGGACAACGTGTAGGCTACACCTTC. Translating it yields CASSIGGQRVGYTF.

The chain combines TRBV10-2 with TRBJ2-7; D is uncertain. V lost 4 bases to trimming and J lost 2 bases, with 12 bases between them. CDR1 is WSHSY, CDR2 SAAADI, per germline. The CDR3 spans 14 residues. CDR3 DNA sequence: TGCGCCAGCAGTGCCAGGTTAACCCCCTACGAGCAGTACTTC. This sequence encodes CASSARLTPYEQYF.

The chain couples TRBV5-6 to TRBJ2-1, with TRBD1 as a possible D gene (5 bases). The CDR3 covers 13 residues. The ends were cut back, 4 bases at V and 6 bases at J, with 11 bases in the middle. CDR1 SGHDT and CDR2 YYEEEE come from the germline V gene. CDR3 sequence: CASSPKTGNEQFF. The CDR3 DNA follows: TGTGCCAGCAGCCCCAAAACAGGCAATGAGCAGTTCTTC.

V is TRBV6-2 or TRBV6-3 and J is TRBJ1-1, with 8 bases fitting TRBD1. CDR1 and CDR2 (germline): MNHEY, SVGEGT. There are 14 residues in the CDR3. Trimming at V came to 6 bases and at J to 3 bases, leaving 6 bases not matched to a gene. CDR3 coding DNA: TGTGCCAGCAGCCTTATACAGGGGGACACTGAAGCTTTCTTT. Its translation: CASSLIQGDTEAFF.

This clone was counted once. At one end the junction does not follow the germline gene, possibly because of a read error. This chain joins TRBV27 and TRBJ2-5; 9 bases line up with TRBD2. In germline, CDR1 is MNHEY, CDR2 SMNVEV (reference sequence). There are 16 residues in the CDR3. The CDR3 DNA reads TGTGCCAGCAGAAGAACTCCGGGACTAGCCCAAGGGACCCAGTACTTC. Its translation is CASRRTPGLAQGTQYF.

The genes are TRBV5-3 and TRBJ1-5, with TRBD1 matching over 7 bases. TRBV5-3 is reported as an ORF; its role is uncertain. The CDR3 contains 15 residues. V trimming: 4 bases; J trimming: 3 bases; junction bases outside the gene matches: 7. CDR3 nucleotides: TGTGCCAGAAGCATGAAGGACAGGTACAATCAGCCCCAGCATTTT. Translation gives CARSMKDRYNQPQHF.

In its sample, this clone was seen a few times. J is TRBJ1-2 and V is TRBV28, with D possibly matching TRBD1 (6 bases). V lost 8 bases to trimming and J lost 10 bases, with 23 bases between them. The CDR3 is 14 residues long. Germline V lookup: CDR1 MDHEN, CDR2 SYDVKM. CDR3 sequence: CASFTGTQTKDYTF. The CDR3 DNA reads TGTGCCAGCTTTACCGGGACACAGACTAAAGACTACACCTTC.

The CDR3 DNA sequence: TGCGCCAGCAGCTCCGGGACAGGGATTGGCTACACCTTC. Translated: CASSSGTGIGYTF. This chain joins TRBV5-1 and TRBJ1-2; TRBD1 aligns across 9 bases. The length of the CDR3 is 13 residues. Germline trimming cut 3 bases from V and 7 bases from J; bases unmatched to any gene: 4. Per germline, CDR1 SGHRS and CDR2 YFSETQ.

The table lists this clone with a count of one. V and J are TRBV5-4 and TRBJ2-3; D ambiguous. The germline V and J ends were trimmed by 10 bases and 5 bases, with 26 bases remaining between them. The germline CDR1 and CDR2 sequences are SGHNT and YYREEE (reference sequence). The CDR3 covers 16 residues. CDR3 in amino acids: CAFKLAGFLAEDTQYF. The CDR3 nucleotides are TGTGCCTTCAAGCTGGCAGGTTTTCTCGCCGAAGATACGCAGTATTTT.

The chain combines TRBV7-2 with TRBJ2-1, with TRBD2 matching 8 bases. V dropped 5 bases and J dropped 3; count of bases not matched to a gene: 12. The CDR3 is 17 residues long. From germline, CDR1 is SGHTA and CDR2 FQGNSA. Written as DNA, the CDR3 is TGTGCCAGCAGCCAACCAGGAGCGGGAGTATTCTACAATGAGCAGTTCTTC. It encodes CASSQPGAGVFYNEQFF.